The clone carrying this T cell receptor beta chain was counted at least ten times. Antigen specificity is unknown. This specimen comes from a study of CD8 T cells in ankylosing spondylitis. Whole-study findings and limits: Disease-linked clones were CD8+ and relatively rare in peripheral blood. What seemed typical of ankylosing spondylitis blood was a TCR beta motif built from 7 or 8 highly homologous variants.

The TCR beta libraries were generated through quantitative 5'-RACE incorporating molecular barcodes. MiXCR, run by TCRdb on the 5' RACE reads, gives a single entry per CDR3 protein. This table holds some 95,000 distinct CDR3 sequences, approximately 9% found once. Germline CDR1 reads SGHRS; CDR2 reads YFSETQ. The germline V and J ends were trimmed by 2 bases and 0 bases, with 13 bases remaining between them. The CDR3 has 16 residues. The clonotype comes from a male donor with ankylosing spondylitis or in good health (not recorded which). Sequencing input: blood, either unsorted or a sorted T cell fraction (not recorded which). V is TRBV5-1 and J is TRBJ2-3; weak D call: TRBD2 (5 bases). The CDR3 DNA is TGCGCCAGCAGCTTCCCTTCAGAGGGAAGCACAGATACGCAGTATTTT. Residues: CASSFPSEGSTDTQYF. The variable domain in full, completed from reference TRBV5-1 and TRBJ2-3, reads KAGVTQTPRYLIKTRGQQVTLSCSPISGHRSVSWYQQTPGQGLQFLFEYFSETQRNKGNFPGRFSGRQFSNSRSEMNVSTLELGDSALYLCASSFPSEGSTDTQYFGPGTRLTVL.